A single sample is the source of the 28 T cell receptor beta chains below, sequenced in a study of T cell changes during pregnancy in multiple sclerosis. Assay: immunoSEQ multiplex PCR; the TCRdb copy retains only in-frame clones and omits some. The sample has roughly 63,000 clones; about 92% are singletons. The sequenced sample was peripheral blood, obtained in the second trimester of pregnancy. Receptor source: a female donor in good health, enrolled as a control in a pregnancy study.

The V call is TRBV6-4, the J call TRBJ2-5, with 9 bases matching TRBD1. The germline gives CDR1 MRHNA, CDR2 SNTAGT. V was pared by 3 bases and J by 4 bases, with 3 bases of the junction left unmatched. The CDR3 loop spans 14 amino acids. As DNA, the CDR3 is TGTGCCAGCAGTGAGGGACAGGGAGCAGAGACCCAGTACTTC. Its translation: CASSEGQGAETQYF.

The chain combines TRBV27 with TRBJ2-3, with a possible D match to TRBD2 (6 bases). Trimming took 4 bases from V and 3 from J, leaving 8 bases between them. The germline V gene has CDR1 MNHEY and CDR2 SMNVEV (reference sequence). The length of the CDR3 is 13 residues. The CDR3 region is CASSWGVTDTQYF. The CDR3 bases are TGTGCCAGCAGTTGGGGGGTTACAGATACGCAGTATTTT.

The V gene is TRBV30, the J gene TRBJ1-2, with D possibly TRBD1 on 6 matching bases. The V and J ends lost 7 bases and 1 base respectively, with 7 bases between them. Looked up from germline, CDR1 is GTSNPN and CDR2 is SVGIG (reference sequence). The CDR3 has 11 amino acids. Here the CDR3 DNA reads TGTGCCTCCAGGGGTAACTATGGCTACACCTTC. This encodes CASRGNYGYTF.

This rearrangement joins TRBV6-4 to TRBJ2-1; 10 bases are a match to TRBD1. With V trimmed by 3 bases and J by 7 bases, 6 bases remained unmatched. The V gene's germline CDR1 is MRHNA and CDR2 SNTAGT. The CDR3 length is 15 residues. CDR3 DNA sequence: TGTGCCAGCAGTGATTCACGGACAGGGGGTAATGAGCAGTTCTTC. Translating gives CASSDSRTGGNEQFF.

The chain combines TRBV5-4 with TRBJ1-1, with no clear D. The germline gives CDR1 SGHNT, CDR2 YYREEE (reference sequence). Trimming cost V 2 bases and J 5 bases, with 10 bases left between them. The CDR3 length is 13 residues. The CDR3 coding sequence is TGTGCCAGCAGCTTCGGGGAGAAAACTGAAGCTTTCTTT. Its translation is CASSFGEKTEAFF.

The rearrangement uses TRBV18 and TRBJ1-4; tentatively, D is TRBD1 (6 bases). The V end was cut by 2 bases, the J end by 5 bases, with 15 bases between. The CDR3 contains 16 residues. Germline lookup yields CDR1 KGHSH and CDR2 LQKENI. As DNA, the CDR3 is TGTGCCAGCTCACCATATCGACAGGAGAGCAATGAAAAACTGTTTTTT. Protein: CASSPYRQESNEKLFF.

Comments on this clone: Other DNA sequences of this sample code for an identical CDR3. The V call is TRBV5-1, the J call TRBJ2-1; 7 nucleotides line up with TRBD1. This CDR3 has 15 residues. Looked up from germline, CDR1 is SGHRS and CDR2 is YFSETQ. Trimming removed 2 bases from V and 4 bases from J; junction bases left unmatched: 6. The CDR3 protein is CASSLPGQSYNEQFF. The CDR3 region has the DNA TGCGCCAGCAGCTTACCGGGACAGTCATACAATGAGCAGTTCTTC.

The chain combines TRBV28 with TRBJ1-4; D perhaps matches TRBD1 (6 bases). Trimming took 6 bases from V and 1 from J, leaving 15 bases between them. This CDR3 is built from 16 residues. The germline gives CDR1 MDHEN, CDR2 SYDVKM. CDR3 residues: CASRPGWGRTNEKLFF. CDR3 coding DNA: TGTGCCAGCAGGCCGGGGTGGGGGCGAACTAATGAAAAACTGTTTTTT.

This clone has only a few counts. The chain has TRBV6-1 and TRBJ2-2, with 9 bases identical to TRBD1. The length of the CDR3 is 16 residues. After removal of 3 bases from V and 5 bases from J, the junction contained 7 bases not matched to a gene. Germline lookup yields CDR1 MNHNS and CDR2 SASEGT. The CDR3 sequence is CASSDGPGQGTGELFF. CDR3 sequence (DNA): TGTGCCAGCAGTGATGGACCGGGACAGGGTACCGGGGAGCTGTTTTTT.

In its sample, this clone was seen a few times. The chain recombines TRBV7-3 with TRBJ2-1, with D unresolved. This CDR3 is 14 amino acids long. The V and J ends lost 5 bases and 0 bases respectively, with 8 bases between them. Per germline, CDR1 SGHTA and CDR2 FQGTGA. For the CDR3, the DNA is TGTGCCAGCAGCCCTGGGCACTCCTACAATGAGCAGTTCTTC. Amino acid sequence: CASSPGHSYNEQFF.

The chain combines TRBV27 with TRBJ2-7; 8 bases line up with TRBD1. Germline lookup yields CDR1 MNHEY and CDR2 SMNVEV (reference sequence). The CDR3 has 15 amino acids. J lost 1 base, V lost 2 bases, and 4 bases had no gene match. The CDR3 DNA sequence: TGTGCCAGCAGTTTAACGGGGACAGGTTCCTACGAGCAGTACTTC. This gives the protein CASSLTGTGSYEQYF.

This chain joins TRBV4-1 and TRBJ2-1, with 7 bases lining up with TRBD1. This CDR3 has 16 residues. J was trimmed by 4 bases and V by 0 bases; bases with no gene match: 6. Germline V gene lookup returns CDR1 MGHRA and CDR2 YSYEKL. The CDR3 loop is CASSQDPGTVYNEQFF. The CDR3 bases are TGCGCCAGCAGCCAAGATCCCGGGACAGTTTACAATGAGCAGTTCTTC.

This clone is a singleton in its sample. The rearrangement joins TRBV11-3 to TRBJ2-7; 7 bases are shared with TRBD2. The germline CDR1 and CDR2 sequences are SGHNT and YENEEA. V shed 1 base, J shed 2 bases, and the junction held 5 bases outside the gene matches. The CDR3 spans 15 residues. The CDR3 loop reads CASSLGGGRTYEQYF. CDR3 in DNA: TGTGCCAGCAGCTTAGGGGGAGGGAGAACCTACGAGCAGTACTTC.

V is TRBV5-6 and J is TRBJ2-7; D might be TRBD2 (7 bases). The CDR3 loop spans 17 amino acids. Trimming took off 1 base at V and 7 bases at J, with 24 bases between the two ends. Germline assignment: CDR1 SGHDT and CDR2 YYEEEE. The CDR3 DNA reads TGTGCCAGCAGCTTGCGTCTTGGGGGGGCCTCCTTTGGGGAGCAGTACTTC. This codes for CASSLRLGGASFGEQYF.

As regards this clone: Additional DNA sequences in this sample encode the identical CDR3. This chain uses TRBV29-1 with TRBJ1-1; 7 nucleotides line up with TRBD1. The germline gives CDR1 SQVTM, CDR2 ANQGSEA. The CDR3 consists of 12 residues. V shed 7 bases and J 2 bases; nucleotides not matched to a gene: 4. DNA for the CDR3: TGCAGCGGCCGACAGGGAAACACTGAAGCTTTCTTT. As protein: CSGRQGNTEAFF.

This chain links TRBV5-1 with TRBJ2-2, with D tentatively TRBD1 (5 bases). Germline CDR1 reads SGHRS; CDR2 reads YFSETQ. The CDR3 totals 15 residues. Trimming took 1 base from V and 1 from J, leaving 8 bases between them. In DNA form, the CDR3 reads TGCGCCAGCAGCTTGCCTACAGGGAACACCGGGGAGCTGTTTTTT. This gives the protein CASSLPTGNTGELFF.

The CDR3 protein is CASSSPSGSQETQYF. The CDR3 DNA reads TGTGCCAGCAGTTCCCCCAGCGGCTCCCAAGAGACCCAGTACTTC. The rearrangement uses TRBV27 and TRBJ2-5; D possibly corresponds to TRBD2 (5 bases). The CDR3 loop spans 15 amino acids. Per the germline V gene, CDR1 is MNHEY and CDR2 is SMNVEV (reference sequence). The V gene lost 4 bases and the J gene lost 1 base, with 13 bases spanning the gap.

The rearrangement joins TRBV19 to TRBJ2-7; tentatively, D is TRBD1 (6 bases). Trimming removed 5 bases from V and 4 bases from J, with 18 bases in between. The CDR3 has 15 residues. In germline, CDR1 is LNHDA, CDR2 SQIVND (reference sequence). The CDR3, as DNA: TGTGCCAGTAGTCCCTTGACAGGTGGGGCATACGAGCAGTACTTC. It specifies CASSPLTGGAYEQYF. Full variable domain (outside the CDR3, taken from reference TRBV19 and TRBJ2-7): DGGITQSPKYLFRKEGQNVTLSCEQNLNHDAMYWYRQDPGQGLRLIYYSQIVNDFQKGDIAEGYSVSREKKESFPLTVTSAQKNPTAFYLCASSPLTGGAYEQYFGPGTRLTVT.

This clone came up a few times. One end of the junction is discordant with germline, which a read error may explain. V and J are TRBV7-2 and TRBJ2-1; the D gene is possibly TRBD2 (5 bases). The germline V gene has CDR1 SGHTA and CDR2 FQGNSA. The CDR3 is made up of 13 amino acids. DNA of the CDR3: TGCGGAACGGGAAAAAGTACATACAATGAGCAGTTCTTC. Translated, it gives CGTGKSTYNEQFF.

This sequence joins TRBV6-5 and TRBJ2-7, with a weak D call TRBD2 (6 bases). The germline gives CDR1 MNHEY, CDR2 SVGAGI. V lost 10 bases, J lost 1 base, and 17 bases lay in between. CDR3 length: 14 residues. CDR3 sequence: CATTAGPLSYEQYF. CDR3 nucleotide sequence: TGTGCCACAACTGCGGGGCCTCTGTCCTACGAGCAGTACTTC.

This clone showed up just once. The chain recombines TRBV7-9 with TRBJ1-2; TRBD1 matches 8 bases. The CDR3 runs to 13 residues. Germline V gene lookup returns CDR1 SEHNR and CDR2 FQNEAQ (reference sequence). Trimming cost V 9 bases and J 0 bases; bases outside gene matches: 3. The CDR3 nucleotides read TGTGCCAGGGACAGGGAAACTAACTATGGCTACACCTTC. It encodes CARDRETNYGYTF.

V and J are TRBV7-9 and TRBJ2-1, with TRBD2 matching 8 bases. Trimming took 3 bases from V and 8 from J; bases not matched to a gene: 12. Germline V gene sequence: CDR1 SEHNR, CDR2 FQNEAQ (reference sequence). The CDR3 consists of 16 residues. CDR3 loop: CASSFLLAGGMDEQFF. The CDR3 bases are TGTGCCAGCAGCTTTCTGCTGGCGGGAGGTATGGATGAGCAGTTCTTC.

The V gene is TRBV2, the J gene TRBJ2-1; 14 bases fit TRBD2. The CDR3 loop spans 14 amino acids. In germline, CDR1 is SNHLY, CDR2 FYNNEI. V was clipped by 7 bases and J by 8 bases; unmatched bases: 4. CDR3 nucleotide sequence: TGTGCCAGCACGGGGACTAGCGGGAGCTATGAGCAGTTCTTC. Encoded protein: CASTGTSGSYEQFF.

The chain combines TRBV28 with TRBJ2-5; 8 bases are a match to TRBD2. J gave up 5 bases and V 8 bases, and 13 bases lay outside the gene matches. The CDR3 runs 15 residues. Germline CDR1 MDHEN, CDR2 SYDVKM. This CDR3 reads CASQPDAGGWETQYF. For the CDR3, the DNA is TGTGCCAGCCAACCCGACGCGGGGGGCTGGGAGACCCAGTACTTC.

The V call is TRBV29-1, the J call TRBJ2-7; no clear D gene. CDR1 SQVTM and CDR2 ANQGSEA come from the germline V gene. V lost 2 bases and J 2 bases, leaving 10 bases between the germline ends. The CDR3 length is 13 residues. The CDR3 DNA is TGCAGCGTTGAACGAGACACTCCCTACGAGCAGTACTTC. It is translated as CSVERDTPYEQYF.

The CDR3 reads CASRGGNNQPQHF. The CDR3 DNA follows: TGTGCCAGCAGGGGGGGAAACAATCAGCCCCAGCATTTT. The chain combines TRBV7-9 with TRBJ1-5, with D maybe TRBD1 (5 bases). Germline V gene data show CDR1 as SEHNR and CDR2 as FQNEAQ (reference sequence). The CDR3 covers 13 residues. V was cut by 6 bases and J by 3 bases, with 9 bases left in between.

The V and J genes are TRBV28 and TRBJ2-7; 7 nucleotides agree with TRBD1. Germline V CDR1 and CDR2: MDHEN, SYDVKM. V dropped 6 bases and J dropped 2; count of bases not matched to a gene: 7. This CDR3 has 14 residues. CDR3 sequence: CASRERGGPYEQYF. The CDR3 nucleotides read TGTGCCAGCAGGGAGAGAGGGGGCCCCTACGAGCAGTACTTC.

In nucleotides, the CDR3 is TGCAGCGTGAGGGGGCGCTGGGGCTACACCTTC. Amino acid sequence: CSVRGRWGYTF. The chain combines TRBV29-1 with TRBJ1-2, with 7 bases matching TRBD1. Trimming cost V 6 bases and J 8 bases; bases outside gene matches: 6. Germline V lookup: CDR1 SQVTM, CDR2 ANQGSEA. This CDR3 is built from 11 residues.